This TCR beta chain was observed in a study of tumor and adjacent non-tumor tissue in lung cancer. RNA was extracted from bulk tissue without any cell sorting. Distant lung tissue was collected more than 3 cm away from the tumor edge. V dropped 0 bases and J dropped 7 bases, with 15 bases sitting between them. Germline V gene data show CDR1 as DFQATT and CDR2 as SNEGSKA (reference sequence). This CDR3 has 14 amino acids. As concerns this clonotype: This sequence may be a read error, since a much larger clone differs from it by one base.

The library came from three nested PCR rounds adapted from ARM-PCR protocols. Each CDR3 protein gets one entry after TCRdb re-called the multiplex PCR reads with MiXCR. In the table there are 50,000 or so distinct CDR3 sequences, around two thirds of which are singletons. The chain carries TRBV20-1 and TRBJ1-1, with D perhaps TRBD1 (5 bases). This TCR was sampled from a woman aged 60 to 75 with non-small cell lung cancer. Source material: distant non-tumor lung tissue. The CDR3 here is CSARDLGGTLEAFF. In nucleotides, the CDR3 is TGCAGTGCTAGAGATCTCGGGGGGACTCTTGAAGCTTTCTTT.